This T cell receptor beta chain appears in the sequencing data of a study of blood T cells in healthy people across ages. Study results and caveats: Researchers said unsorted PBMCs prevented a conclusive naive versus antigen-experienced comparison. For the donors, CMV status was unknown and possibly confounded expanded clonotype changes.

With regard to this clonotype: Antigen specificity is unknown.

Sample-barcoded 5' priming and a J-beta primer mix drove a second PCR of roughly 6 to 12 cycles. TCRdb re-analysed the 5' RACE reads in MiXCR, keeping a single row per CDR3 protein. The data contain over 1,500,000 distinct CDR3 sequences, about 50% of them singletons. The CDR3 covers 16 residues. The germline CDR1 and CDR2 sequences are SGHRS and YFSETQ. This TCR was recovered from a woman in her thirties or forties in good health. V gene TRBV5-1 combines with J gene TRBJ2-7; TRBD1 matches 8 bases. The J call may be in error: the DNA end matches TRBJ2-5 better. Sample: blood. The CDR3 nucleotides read TGCGCCAGCAGCAACGGACAGGGCCTAGTAGGAGAGACCCAGTACTTC. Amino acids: CASSNGQGLVGETQYF.